This T cell receptor (beta chain) was documented in a study of T cell repertoires in cytomegalovirus infection. Whole-study findings and limits: In two of eight donors, the top clonotype was HLA-C-restricted CMV-specific.

TCRdb used MiXCR to reprocess the reads, holding one entry per CDR3 protein. The table includes roughly 49,000 distinct CDR3 sequences, about a fifth detected once. On this clonotype: What it binds is unknown.

Germline CDR1 and CDR2: MDHEN and SYDVKM. The CDR3 totals 11 residues. The V and J ends lost 6 bases and 6 bases respectively, with 8 bases between them. Sequencing was performed on CD8+ T cells from cultured PBMCs, taken from culture after CMV antigen stimulation. This receptor was obtained from a human donor in good health (CMV status not recorded). Some clones in this sample may be carry-over from other donors' samples. The rearrangement links TRBV28 to TRBJ1-2; the D is unclear. DNA for the CDR3: TGTGCCAGCAGGGCCGCTCATGGCTACACCTTC. Its protein is CASRAAHGYTF.